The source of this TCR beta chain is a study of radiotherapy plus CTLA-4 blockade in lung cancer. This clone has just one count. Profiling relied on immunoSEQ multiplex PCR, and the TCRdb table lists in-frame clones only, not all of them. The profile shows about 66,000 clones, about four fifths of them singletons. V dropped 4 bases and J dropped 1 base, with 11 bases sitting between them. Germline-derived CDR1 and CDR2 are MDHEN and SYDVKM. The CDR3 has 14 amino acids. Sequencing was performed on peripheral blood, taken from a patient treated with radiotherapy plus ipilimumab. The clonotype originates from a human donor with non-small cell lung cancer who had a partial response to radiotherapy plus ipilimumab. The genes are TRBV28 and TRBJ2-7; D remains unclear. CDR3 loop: CASSSPSTSYEQYF. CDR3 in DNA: TGTGCCAGCAGTTCCCCCTCCACTTCCTACGAGCAGTACTTC.